Listed below are T cell receptor beta chains from one sample, sequenced in a study of blood T cell repertoires in COVID-19. The table came from immunoSEQ multiplex PCR; TCRdb's copy has only in-frame clones and leaves some out. The sample lists 120,000 to 150,000 clones; about nine tenths were seen once. Material for sequencing was peripheral blood. The receptors stem from a man aged 50-60 years who had recovered from COVID-19. CDR3s include the opening cysteine and the closing phenylalanine or tryptophan. The D gene is left open where the match is weak. Clone size is given for some rows only: seen once, a few or many times, or a class if the clone is expanded.

V	D	J	size	DNA	CDR3
TRBV4-1	-	TRBJ2-7	-	TGCGCCAGCAGCCGCGAATCAGGGTGGAAGGGCTACGAGCAGTACTTC	CASSRESGWKGYEQYF
TRBV10-3	-	TRBJ1-1	-	TGTGCCATCAGTGAGTCATCCCAGGGGACCACTGAAGCTTTCTTT	CAISESSQGTTEAFF
TRBV7-9	TRBD1	TRBJ1-1	-	TGTGCCAGCAGCTCGGGACAGGGGATGAACACTGAAGCTTTCTTT	CASSSGQGMNTEAFF
TRBV2	-	TRBJ1-2	-	TGTGCCAGCAGTGAATTTGGAGGGACTAACTATGGCTACACCTTC	CASSEFGGTNYGYTF
TRBV2	-	TRBJ2-2	-	TGTGCCAGCAAGGAGGGGGCCTCGAACACCGGGGAGCTGTTTTTT	CASKEGASNTGELFF
TRBV11-2	-	TRBJ2-3	-	TGTGCCAGCAGCTTCAGGGGAATGGAAACAGATACGCAGTATTTT	CASSFRGMETDTQYF
TRBV30	-	TRBJ1-1	-	TGTGCCTGGGACAGAAGAATGAACACTGAAGCTTTCTTT	CAWDRRMNTEAFF
TRBV12-5	TRBD2	TRBJ2-1	-	TGTGCTAGTGGCAACACTAGCGGGGGGGCCAATGAGCAGTTCTTC	CASGNTSGGANEQFF
TRBV7-9	-	TRBJ1-5	-	TGTGCCAGCAGCCAAGGAGGCGGGGGGTCGGGCAATCAGCCCCAGCATTTT	CASSQGGGGSGNQPQHF
TRBV5-1	-	TRBJ1-4	-	TGCGCCAGCAGCTTGGTTGCAGGGGATGAAAAACTGTTTTTT	CASSLVAGDEKLFF
TRBV19	-	TRBJ1-1	-	TGTGCCAGTAGTATACAGGGGTATGGTGAAGCTTTCTTT	CASSIQGYGEAFF
TRBV19	-	TRBJ2-1	-	TGTGCCAGTAGTATAAAACCCTATAACAGGGTGGGTGAGCAGTTCTTC	CASSIKPYNRVGEQFF
TRBV19	TRBD1	TRBJ1-2	few	TGTGCCAGTAGTGGAATCACAGGGGGCAGTGGCTACACCTTC	CASSGITGGSGYTF
TRBV19	-	TRBJ1-2	-	TGTGCCAGTAGTCTCGAGAACTATGGCTACACCTTC	CASSLENYGYTF
TRBV18	TRBD2	TRBJ2-1	once	TGTGCCAGCCGATCTAGCGGGGGGGCCTACAATGAGCAGTTCTTC	CASRSSGGAYNEQFF
TRBV9	-	TRBJ2-3	-	TGTGCCAGCAGCCGGGGGTCCCTCCCAGATACGCAGTATTTT	CASSRGSLPDTQYF
TRBV9	TRBD1	TRBJ1-1	-	TGTGCCAGCAGCGTAGGGGACAGGATGAACACTGAAGCTTTCTTT	CASSVGDRMNTEAFF
TRBV11-1	-	TRBJ1-2	-	TGTGCCAGCAGCCCACAAGACAGCTCTAACTATGGCTACACCTTC	CASSPQDSSNYGYTF
TRBV11-3	TRBD1	TRBJ1-1	-	TGTGCCAGCAGCAAAGAAAGCAGGGGGCACACTGAAGCTTTCTTT	CASSKESRGHTEAFF
TRBV6-1	-	TRBJ1-1	-	TGTGCCAGCAGTGAATATGGGGCAGACTTCATGGGGACTGAAGCTTTCTTT	CASSEYGADFMGTEAFF
TRBV4-1	-	TRBJ1-2	-	TGCGCCAGCAGCCAACCCATGGGGGGAGAAGATGGCTACACCTTC	CASSQPMGGEDGYTF
TRBV6-2/TRBV6-3	TRBD1	TRBJ1-5	once	TGTGCCAGCAGTTACGTACAGGGGGGTCGTAGCAGCAATCAGCCCCAGCATTTT	CASSYVQGGRSSNQPQHF
TRBV19	-	TRBJ1-6	-	TGTGCCACTCGGGGGGTCTATAATTCACCCCTCCACTTT	CATRGVYNSPLHF
TRBV6-2/TRBV6-3	TRBD2	TRBJ2-1	-	TGTGCCAGCAGTTCCGGGACTAGCGGGGGGGCCGAAAATGAGCAGTTCTTC	CASSSGTSGGAENEQFF
TRBV2	TRBD1	TRBJ2-7	-	TGTGCCAGCAGTGGCTCAGGGGGAAGCTACGAGCAGTACTTC	CASSGSGGSYEQYF
TRBV4-2	TRBD1	TRBJ1-5	-	TGTGCCAGCAGCCAAGAAGGGGACAGGCGTCGGCCCCAGCATTTT	CASSQEGDRRRPQHF
TRBV9	TRBD1	TRBJ1-3	-	TGTGCCAGCAGCGTAGTTCAGGGGGGTGTGGGAAACACCATATATTTT	CASSVVQGGVGNTIYF
TRBV5-8	TRBD1	TRBJ1-5	once	TGTGCCAGCAGCCTGGACAGGGTGGATCAGCCCCAGCATTTT	CASSLDRVDQPQHF
TRBV6-1	TRBD2	TRBJ2-3	medium-sized	TGTGCCAGCAGTGAATCTAGCGGGGGATCAGATACGCAGTATTTT	CASSESSGGSDTQYF
TRBV4-1	TRBD1	TRBJ1-1	-	TGCGCCAGCAGCACCTCTACAGGGGAAACTGAAGCTTTCTTT	CASSTSTGETEAFF
TRBV6-5	TRBD1	TRBJ1-1	once	TGTGCCAGCAGTTACGACAGGGACTCGAACACTGAAGCTTTCTTT	CASSYDRDSNTEAFF
TRBV30	-	TRBJ2-2	-	TGTGCCTGGAGGGGACAATCTCCCGGGGAGCTGTTTTTT	CAWRGQSPGELFF
TRBV6-2/TRBV6-3	TRBD2	TRBJ2-3	-	TGTGCCAGCAGTCCGCGACTAGCGGGGGGCACAGATACGCAGTATTTT	CASSPRLAGGTDTQYF
TRBV7-8	-	TRBJ2-2	-	TGTGCCAGCAGCTTAGAGCTGGGGGGTGGCACCGGGGAGCTGTTTTTT	CASSLELGGGTGELFF
TRBV10-2	-	TRBJ1-5	few	TGCGCCAGCAGTGAGTCGCAGGGGCAGGGCAATCAGCCCCAGCATTTT	CASSESQGQGNQPQHF
TRBV5-6	TRBD1	TRBJ1-2	-	TGTGCCAGCAGCTTGGGGTCAGGGGGCGCGTATGGCTACACCTTC	CASSLGSGGAYGYTF
TRBV5-6	-	TRBJ2-7	-	TGTGCCAGCGAACGGGACACCTCTCCCTACGAGCAGTACTTC	CASERDTSPYEQYF
TRBV11-2	-	TRBJ1-4	-	TGTGCCAGCAGCCAGGGCTACGCAACTAATGAAAAACTGTTTTTT	CASSQGYATNEKLFF
TRBV7-2	TRBD1	TRBJ1-2	-	TGTGCCAGCAGCTTGAACCGGGACAGGGGTGTTTCTGGCTACACCTTC	CASSLNRDRGVSGYTF
TRBV19	-	TRBJ1-6	-	TGTGCCAGTAGTATGGGCAGGGGTGCTTCACCCCTCCACTTT	CASSMGRGASPLHF
TRBV9	-	TRBJ1-5	-	TGTGCCAGCAGCCATTATCAGCCCCAGCATTTT	CASSHYQPQHF
TRBV5-1	TRBD2	TRBJ2-1	-	TGCGCCAGCAGCTTGGGCATTCCGCGGGGGGTCTCCGGTGAGCAGTTCTTC	CASSLGIPRGVSGEQFF
TRBV5-1	TRBD1	TRBJ2-7	few	TGCGCCAGCAGCCGCTGGACAGGGGGGGACGAGCAGTACTTC	CASSRWTGGDEQYF
TRBV9	-	TRBJ1-5	-	TGTGCCAGCAGCGTGGAGGGGCATCAGCCCCAGCATTTT	CASSVEGHQPQHF
TRBV6-2/TRBV6-3	TRBD1	TRBJ2-1	-	TGTGCCAGCAGTCTCCCGGACAGGGGGCATAATGAGCAGTTCTTC	CASSLPDRGHNEQFF
TRBV4-3	-	TRBJ1-6	-	TGCGCCAGCAGCCAAGATGCGGGGGCTAGCTATAATTCACCCCTCCACTTT	CASSQDAGASYNSPLHF
TRBV7-2	-	TRBJ2-7	-	TGTGCCAGCAGCTTGCAGGGCTACGAGCAGTACTTC	CASSLQGYEQYF
TRBV10-3	TRBD2	TRBJ2-7	once	TGTGCCAGCATGAGACTAGCGGGGGCCAGCTCCTACGAGCAGTACTTC	CASMRLAGASSYEQYF
TRBV6-5	-	TRBJ1-6	-	TGTGCCAGCAGTTATTCTTCGGACATTATTAATTCACCCCTCCACTTT	CASSYSSDIINSPLHF
TRBV5-4	TRBD2	TRBJ2-1	-	TGTGCCAGCAGCTCTGGGACTAGCGTCACCAATGAGCAGTTCTTC	CASSSGTSVTNEQFF
TRBV18	TRBD1	TRBJ1-4	-	TGTGCCAGCCACCGGGACAGGGGAGATGGAAAACTGTTTTTT	CASHRDRGDGKLFF
TRBV27	-	TRBJ1-2	-	TGTGCCAGCAGTATCACCCCGCCAGGGCGTAATGGCTACACCTTC	CASSITPPGRNGYTF
TRBV10-1	TRBD1	TRBJ1-1	once	TGCGCCAGCAACCTGACAGGGGGCTTAGCTTTCTTT	CASNLTGGLAFF